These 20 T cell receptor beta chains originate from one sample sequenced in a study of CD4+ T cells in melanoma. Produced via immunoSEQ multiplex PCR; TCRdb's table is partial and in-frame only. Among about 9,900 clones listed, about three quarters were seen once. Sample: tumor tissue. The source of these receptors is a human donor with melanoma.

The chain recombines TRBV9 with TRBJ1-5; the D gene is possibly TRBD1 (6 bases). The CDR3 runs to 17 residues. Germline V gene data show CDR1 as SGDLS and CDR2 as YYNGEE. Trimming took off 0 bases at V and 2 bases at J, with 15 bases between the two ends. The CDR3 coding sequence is TGTGCCAGCAGCGTAGGCCCCGGGGGCGGGGGCAATCAGCCCCAGCATTTT. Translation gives CASSVGPGGGGNQPQHF.

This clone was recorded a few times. CDR3 loop: CASSQAPRWGDIQYF. The CDR3 nucleotides read TGCGCCAGCAGCCAAGCGCCCCGCTGGGGGGACATTCAGTACTTC. The V gene is TRBV4-1, the J gene TRBJ2-4; perhaps TRBD2 as D (6 bases). From germline, CDR1 is MGHRA and CDR2 YSYEKL. The CDR3 runs 15 residues. V was cut by 1 base and J by 8 bases, with 15 bases left in between.

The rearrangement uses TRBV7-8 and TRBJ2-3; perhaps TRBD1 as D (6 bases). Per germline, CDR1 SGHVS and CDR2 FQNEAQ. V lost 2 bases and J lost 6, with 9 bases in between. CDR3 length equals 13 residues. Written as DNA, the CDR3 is TGTGCCAGCAGCTTATTGGGGGCGGATACGCAGTATTTT. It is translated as CASSLLGADTQYF.

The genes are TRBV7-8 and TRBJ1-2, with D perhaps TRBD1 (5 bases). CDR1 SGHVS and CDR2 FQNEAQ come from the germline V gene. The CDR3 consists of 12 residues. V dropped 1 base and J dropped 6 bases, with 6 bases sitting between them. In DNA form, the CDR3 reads TGTGCCAGCAGCTTAGGGGGGGATGGCTACACCTTC. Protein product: CASSLGGDGYTF.

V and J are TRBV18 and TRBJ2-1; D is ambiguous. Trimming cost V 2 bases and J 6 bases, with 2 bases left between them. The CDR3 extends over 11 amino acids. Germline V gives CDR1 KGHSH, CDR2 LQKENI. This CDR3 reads CASSPSNEQFF. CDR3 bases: TGTGCCAGCTCACCAAGCAATGAGCAGTTCTTC.

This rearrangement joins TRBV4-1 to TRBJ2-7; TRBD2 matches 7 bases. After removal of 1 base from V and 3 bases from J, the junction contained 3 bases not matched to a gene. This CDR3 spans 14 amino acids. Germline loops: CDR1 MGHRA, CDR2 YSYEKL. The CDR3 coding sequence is TGCGCCAGCAGCCAAGCAACGGGGGGCTACGAGCAGTACTTC. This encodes CASSQATGGYEQYF.

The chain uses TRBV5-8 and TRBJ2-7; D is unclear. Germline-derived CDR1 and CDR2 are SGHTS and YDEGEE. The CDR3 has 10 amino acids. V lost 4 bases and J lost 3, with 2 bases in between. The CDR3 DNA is TGTGCCAGCAGCATCTACGAGCAGTACTTC. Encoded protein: CASSIYEQYF.

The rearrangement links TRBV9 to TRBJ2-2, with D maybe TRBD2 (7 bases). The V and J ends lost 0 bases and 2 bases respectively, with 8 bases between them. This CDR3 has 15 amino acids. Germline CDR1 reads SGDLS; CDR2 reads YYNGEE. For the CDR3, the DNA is TGTGCCAGCAGCGTAGCGGGGGGCAACACCGGGGAGCTGTTTTTT. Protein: CASSVAGGNTGELFF.

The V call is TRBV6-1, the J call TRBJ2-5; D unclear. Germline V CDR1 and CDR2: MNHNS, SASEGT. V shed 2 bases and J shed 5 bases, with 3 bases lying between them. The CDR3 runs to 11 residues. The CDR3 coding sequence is TGTGCCAGCAGTGAATCCGAGACCCAGTACTTC. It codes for CASSESETQYF.

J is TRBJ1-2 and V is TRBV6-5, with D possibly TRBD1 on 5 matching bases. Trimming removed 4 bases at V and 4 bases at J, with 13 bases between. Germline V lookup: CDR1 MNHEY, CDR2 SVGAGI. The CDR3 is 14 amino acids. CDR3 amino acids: CASSSSGPSYGYTF. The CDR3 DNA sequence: TGTGCCAGCAGTTCCTCGGGACCGAGCTATGGCTACACCTTC.

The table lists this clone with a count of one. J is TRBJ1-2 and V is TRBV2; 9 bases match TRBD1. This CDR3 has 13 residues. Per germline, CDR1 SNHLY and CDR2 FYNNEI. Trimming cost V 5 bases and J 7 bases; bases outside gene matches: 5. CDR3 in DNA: TGTGCCAGCAGTCAACAGGGGGCGCTTGGCTACACCTTC. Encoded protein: CASSQQGALGYTF.

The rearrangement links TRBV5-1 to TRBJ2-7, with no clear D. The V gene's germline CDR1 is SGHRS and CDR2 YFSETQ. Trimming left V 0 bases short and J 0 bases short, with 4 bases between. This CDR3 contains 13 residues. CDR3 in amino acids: CASSLAGSYEQYF. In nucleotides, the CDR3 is TGCGCCAGCAGCTTGGCAGGCTCCTACGAGCAGTACTTC.

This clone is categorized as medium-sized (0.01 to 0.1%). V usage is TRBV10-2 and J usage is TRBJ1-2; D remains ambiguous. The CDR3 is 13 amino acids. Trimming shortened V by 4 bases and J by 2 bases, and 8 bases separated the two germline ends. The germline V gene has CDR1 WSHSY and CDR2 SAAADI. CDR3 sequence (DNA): TGCGCCAGCAGTGGCGTACAGAACTATGGCTACACCTTC. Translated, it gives CASSGVQNYGYTF.

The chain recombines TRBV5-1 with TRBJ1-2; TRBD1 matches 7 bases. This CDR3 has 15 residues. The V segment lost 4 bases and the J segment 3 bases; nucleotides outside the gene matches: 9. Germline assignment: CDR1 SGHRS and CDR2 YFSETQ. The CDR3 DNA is TGCGCCAGCAGCGCTGAGGGGGGACAGTACTATGGCTACACCTTC. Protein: CASSAEGGQYYGYTF.

The CDR3: CASSFSREQYF. The CDR3, as DNA: TGTGCCAGCAGCTTTAGTAGGGAGCAGTACTTC. This chain connects TRBV7-2 to TRBJ2-7; D is unclear. The CDR3 runs to 11 residues. Germline values: CDR1 SGHTA, CDR2 FQGNSA. V gave up 3 bases and J gave up 7 bases, with 7 bases separating them.

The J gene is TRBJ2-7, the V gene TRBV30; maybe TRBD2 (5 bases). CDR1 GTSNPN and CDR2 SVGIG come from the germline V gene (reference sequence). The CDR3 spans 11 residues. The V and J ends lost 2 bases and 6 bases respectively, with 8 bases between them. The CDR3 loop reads CAWSFGGEQYF. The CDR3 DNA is TGTGCCTGGAGTTTCGGAGGCGAGCAGTACTTC.

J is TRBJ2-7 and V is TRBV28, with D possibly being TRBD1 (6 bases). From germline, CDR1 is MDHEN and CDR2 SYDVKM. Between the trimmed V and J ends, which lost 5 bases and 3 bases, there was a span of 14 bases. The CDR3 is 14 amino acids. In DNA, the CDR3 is TGTGCCAGCAGTGGAAACTGGGGGCGCTACGAGCAGTACTTC. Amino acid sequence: CASSGNWGRYEQYF.

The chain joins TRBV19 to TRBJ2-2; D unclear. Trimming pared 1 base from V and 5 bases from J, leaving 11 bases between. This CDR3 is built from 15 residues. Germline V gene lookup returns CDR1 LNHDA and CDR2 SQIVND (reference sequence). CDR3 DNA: TGTGCCAGTAGTATAGTATCCAGGACGACCGGGGAGCTGTTTTTT. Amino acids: CASSIVSRTTGELFF.

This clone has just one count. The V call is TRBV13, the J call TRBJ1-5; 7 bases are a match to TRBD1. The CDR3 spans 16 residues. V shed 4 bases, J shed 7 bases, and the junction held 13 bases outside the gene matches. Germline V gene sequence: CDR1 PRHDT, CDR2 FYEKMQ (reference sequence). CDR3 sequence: CASSWQTRTGVQPQHF. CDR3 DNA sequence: TGTGCCAGCAGCTGGCAGACCCGAACAGGGGTCCAGCCCCAGCATTTT.

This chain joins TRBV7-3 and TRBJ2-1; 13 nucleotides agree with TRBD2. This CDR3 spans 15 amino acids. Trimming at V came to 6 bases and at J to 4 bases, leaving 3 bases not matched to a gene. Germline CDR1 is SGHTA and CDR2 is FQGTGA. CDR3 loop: CASSPGLAGYNEQFF. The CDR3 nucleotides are TGTGCCAGCAGTCCGGGACTAGCGGGGTACAATGAGCAGTTCTTC. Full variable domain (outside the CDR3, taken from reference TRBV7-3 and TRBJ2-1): GAGVSQTPSNKVTEKGKYVELRCDPISGHTALYWYRQSLGQGPEFLIYFQGTGAADDSGLPNDRFFAVRPEGSVSTLKIQRTERGDSAVYLCASSPGLAGYNEQFFGPGTRLTVL.